The 26 T cell receptor beta chains reported below all come from one sample, sequenced in a study of control samples from healthy donors and cancer patients. Clones were read by immunoSEQ multiplex PCR, and TCRdb kept only the in-frame ones, dropping some. The sample lists 100,000 to 150,000 clones, about 90% occurring once. The sample comprised blood. The receptors were gathered from a man younger than 35 in good health.

The chain combines TRBV19 with TRBJ1-2; 7 bases agree with TRBD1. This CDR3 has 14 residues. The V gene's germline CDR1 is LNHDA and CDR2 SQIVND (reference sequence). V dropped 8 bases and J dropped 5; count of bases not matched to a gene: 11. This chain's CDR3 is CASWDRDSAYGYTF. CDR3 DNA: TGTGCCAGTTGGGACCGGGACAGCGCATATGGCTACACCTTC.

The V call is TRBV9, the J call TRBJ2-3; unclear D gene. The germline V gene has CDR1 SGDLS and CDR2 YYNGEE. This CDR3 has 14 residues. V was shortened by 0 bases and J by 1 base, with 6 bases between the two germline ends. DNA of the CDR3: TGTGCCAGCAGCGTAGCCGTAGGCACAGATACGCAGTATTTT. This translates into CASSVAVGTDTQYF.

This clone has more than one count but fewer than ten. The gene calls are TRBV5-1 and TRBJ2-1, with TRBD2 identical over 8 bases. This CDR3 has 15 amino acids. Germline values: CDR1 SGHRS, CDR2 YFSETQ. Germline trimming cut 2 bases from V and 5 bases from J; bases unmatched to any gene: 6. CDR3 residues: CASSFTGLDHNEQFF. CDR3 nucleotide sequence: TGCGCCAGCAGCTTCACGGGACTAGACCACAATGAGCAGTTCTTC.

The rearrangement links TRBV4-1 to TRBJ1-1; D perhaps matches TRBD1 (5 bases). CDR3 length equals 16 residues. Germline-derived CDR1 and CDR2 are MGHRA and YSYEKL. V was shortened by 3 bases and J by 5 bases, with 19 bases between the two germline ends. The CDR3 nucleotides read TGCGCCAGCAGCCATTCCAGGGAAGTAGTGGGGACTGAAGCTTTCTTT. Its translation: CASSHSREVVGTEAFF.

The rearrangement joins TRBV6-5 to TRBJ2-1; D unclear. This CDR3 has 13 residues. Per the germline V gene, CDR1 is MNHEY and CDR2 is SVGAGI. Trimming pared 2 bases from V and 6 bases from J, leaving 8 bases between. CDR3 protein: CASSYGRFNEQFF. For the CDR3, the DNA is TGTGCCAGCAGTTACGGGCGGTTCAATGAGCAGTTCTTC.

The gene calls are TRBV25-1 and TRBJ1-1; 10 bases are a match to TRBD1. This CDR3 has 17 amino acids. V shed 4 bases and J 6 bases; nucleotides not matched to a gene: 14. The germline V gene encodes CDR1 MGHDK and CDR2 SYGVNS. The CDR3 here is CASSGGNGDRGSAEAFF. The CDR3, as DNA: TGTGCCAGCAGTGGGGGAAATGGGGACAGGGGTTCCGCTGAAGCTTTCTTT.

This chain joins TRBV27 and TRBJ1-1, with D perhaps matching TRBD1 (5 bases). CDR1 is MNHEY, CDR2 SMNVEV, per germline (reference sequence). Between the trimmed V and J ends, which lost 5 bases and 5 bases, there was a span of 12 bases. The CDR3 contains 13 residues. This CDR3 reads CASSPSGGTEAFF. Here the CDR3 DNA reads TGTGCCAGCAGTCCCTCTGGGGGTACTGAAGCTTTCTTT.

The count of this clone is one. V is TRBV7-3 and J is TRBJ2-3; TRBD2 is a possible D gene (6 bases). The ends were cut back, 8 bases at V and 4 bases at J, with 16 bases in the middle. This CDR3 comprises 14 residues. Germline CDR1 SGHTA, CDR2 FQGTGA. The CDR3 loop reads CASRDSKGSDTQYF. In DNA, the CDR3 is TGTGCCAGCCGGGACTCCAAAGGGTCAGATACGCAGTATTTT.

The J gene is TRBJ2-1, the V gene TRBV7-9; 13 nucleotides line up with TRBD2. This CDR3 contains 18 residues. The germline V gene encodes CDR1 SEHNR and CDR2 FQNEAQ (reference sequence). The V segment lost 3 bases and the J segment 7 bases; nucleotides outside the gene matches: 12. The CDR3 DNA sequence: TGTGCCAGCAGCTTCGGGACACTAGCGGGAGGGCCGGGTAATGAGCAGTTCTTC. Translation gives CASSFGTLAGGPGNEQFF.

J is TRBJ2-7 and V is TRBV4-1, with TRBD2 matching over 13 bases. Trimming at V came to 4 bases and at J to 2 bases, leaving 2 bases not matched to a gene. This CDR3 is 15 amino acids long. The germline gives CDR1 MGHRA, CDR2 YSYEKL. The DNA for the CDR3 is TGCGCCAGCAGCCTAGGGACTAGCGGGACCTACGAGCAGTACTTC. Translating it yields CASSLGTSGTYEQYF.

The chain joins TRBV18 to TRBJ2-7; either TRBD1 or TRBD2 may supply D (6 bases each). The CDR3 consists of 15 residues. Germline CDR1 and CDR2: KGHSH and LQKENI. The ends were cut back, 1 base at V and 3 bases at J, with 13 bases in the middle. CDR3 sequence (DNA): TGTGCCAGCTCACCACGAAATGGGGGGCTCTACGAGCAGTACTTC. Translating it yields CASSPRNGGLYEQYF.

The chain carries TRBV7-6 and TRBJ2-1; 7 nucleotides match TRBD2. The germline V gene has CDR1 SGHVS and CDR2 FNYEAQ. The V segment lost 1 base and the J segment 0 bases; nucleotides outside the gene matches: 6. This CDR3 is built from 17 residues. CDR3 DNA sequence: TGTGCCAGCAGCTTAGTGAGGGAGCGGGGCTCCTACAATGAGCAGTTCTTC. Protein sequence: CASSLVRERGSYNEQFF.

The chain uses TRBV12-5 and TRBJ2-7; 11 bases fit TRBD2. V lost 2 bases, J lost 3 bases, and 3 bases stayed unmatched. The CDR3 has 15 amino acids. Germline V gene sequence: CDR1 LGHNT, CDR2 FRNRAP. This CDR3 reads CASGLTSGSFYEQYF. CDR3 coding DNA: TGTGCTAGTGGTTTGACTAGCGGGAGTTTCTACGAGCAGTACTTC.

The J gene is TRBJ1-1, the V gene TRBV5-5; D not resolved. CDR1 and CDR2 from the germline V gene are SGHKS and YYEKEE (reference sequence). This CDR3 comprises 14 residues. V was cut by 0 bases and J by 2 bases, with 8 bases left in between. CDR3 amino acids: CASSLAPTNTEAFF. The CDR3 DNA reads TGTGCCAGCAGCTTGGCCCCAACAAACACTGAAGCTTTCTTT.

At least ten counts were recorded for this clone. The J gene is TRBJ2-1, the V gene TRBV18; D is perhaps TRBD1 (6 bases). The V end lost 5 bases, the J end lost 5 bases, and 10 bases lay between the germline ends. CDR3 length: 13 amino acids. Germline V lookup: CDR1 KGHSH, CDR2 LQKENI. The CDR3 region has the DNA TGTGCCAGCTCAAAACAGGGAAACAATGAGCAGTTCTTC. Its translation is CASSKQGNNEQFF. Based on the CDR3 plus reference TRBV18 and TRBJ2-1, the full variable domain is NAGVMQNPRHLVRRRGQEARLRCSPMKGHSHVYWYRQLPEEGLKFMVYLQKENIIDESGMPKERFSAEFPKEGPSILRIQQVVRGDSAAYFCASSKQGNNEQFFGPGTRLTVL.

The rearrangement joins TRBV5-1 to TRBJ2-3; D not resolved. The CDR3 has 16 residues. Trimming shortened V by 0 bases and J by 2 bases, and 13 bases separated the two germline ends. The V gene's germline CDR1 is SGHRS and CDR2 YFSETQ. This chain's CDR3 is CASSLAAAASTDTQYF. CDR3 nucleotide sequence: TGCGCCAGCAGCTTGGCTGCTGCGGCTTCCACAGATACGCAGTATTTT.

This clone is medium-sized (0.01 to 0.1%) in the sample. V and J are TRBV9 and TRBJ2-2; D is possibly TRBD1 (5 bases). This CDR3 contains 16 residues. Trimming cost V 1 base and J 4 bases, with 14 bases left between them. The germline gives CDR1 SGDLS, CDR2 YYNGEE. CDR3 sequence: CASSVRGRAATGELFF. As DNA, the CDR3 is TGTGCCAGCAGCGTAAGGGGCAGGGCGGCCACCGGGGAGCTGTTTTTT.

This sequence joins TRBV9 and TRBJ2-7; D is uncertain. Germline V gene lookup returns CDR1 SGDLS and CDR2 YYNGEE. The CDR3 extends over 14 amino acids. V lost 6 bases, J lost 2 bases, and 15 bases lay in between. CDR3 loop: CASTPGSEAYEQYF. The CDR3 DNA sequence: TGTGCCAGCACCCCGGGCAGCGAAGCCTACGAGCAGTACTTC. The full variable domain, its missing parts supplied by reference TRBV9 and TRBJ2-7, is DSGVTQTPKHLITATGQRVTLRCSPRSGDLSVYWYQQSLDQGLQFLIQYYNGEERAKGNILERFSAQQFPDLHSELNLSSLELGDSALYFCASTPGSEAYEQYFGPGTRLTVT.

The J gene is TRBJ2-4, the V gene TRBV21-1; TRBD1 is taken as the D call from the table, unchecked against the DNA. TRBV21-1 is an annotated pseudogene. The CDR3 loop spans 15 amino acids. CDR3 DNA: TGTGCCGTCGATCAGGGGGCGAGATTCAAAAACATTCAGTACTTC. Encoded protein: CAVDQGARFKNIQYF.

V gene TRBV28 combines with J gene TRBJ2-7; TRBD1 or TRBD2 may be the D gene (5 bases each). Trimming left V 4 bases short and J 6 bases short, with 22 bases between. CDR1 and CDR2 from the germline V gene are MDHEN and SYDVKM. The length of the CDR3 is 16 residues. The CDR3: CASSSSGRGVGGEQYF. The CDR3 region has the DNA TGTGCCAGCAGTTCGTCGGGTAGGGGAGTAGGAGGCGAGCAGTACTTC.

The genes are TRBV4-1 and TRBJ1-5; D not certain. The CDR3 extends over 12 amino acids. With 1 base removed from V and 4 bases from J, the gap between germline ends came to 2 bases. Germline values: CDR1 MGHRA, CDR2 YSYEKL. CDR3 DNA sequence: TGCGCCAGCAGCCAAGGGAATCAGCCCCAGCATTTT. It is translated as CASSQGNQPQHF.

This sequence joins TRBV24-1 and TRBJ1-2, with 7 bases fitting TRBD1. Germline V CDR1 and CDR2: KGHDR, SFDVKD. J gave up 7 bases and V 3 bases, and 7 bases lay outside the gene matches. This CDR3 is 14 amino acids long. The CDR3 coding sequence is TGTGCCACCAGTGATACCCAGGCAGGGGGTGGCTACACCTTC. Translating it yields CATSDTQAGGGYTF.

The rearrangement joins TRBV24-1 to TRBJ2-3; the match to TRBD1 covers 8 bases. V lost 2 bases to trimming and J lost 3 bases; unmatched junction nucleotides: 6. Germline V gene data show CDR1 as KGHDR and CDR2 as SFDVKD. CDR3 length equals 16 residues. The CDR3 reads CATSDSRTGTTDTQYF. The CDR3 bases are TGTGCCACCAGTGATTCCCGGACAGGGACGACAGATACGCAGTATTTT.

The rearrangement joins TRBV30 to TRBJ2-1, with 12 nucleotides matching TRBD2. The germline V gene encodes CDR1 GTSNPN and CDR2 SVGIG (reference sequence). V shed 2 bases, J shed 8 bases, and the junction held 7 bases outside the gene matches. The CDR3 extends over 15 amino acids. The CDR3 DNA reads as TGTGCCTGGAGTCGGACTAGCGGGATGGTTTATGAGCAGTTCTTC. This encodes CAWSRTSGMVYEQFF.

The CDR3 region is CASSLTSDGFRGFMNTEAFF. The CDR3 DNA reads as TGTGCCAGCAGCTTAACCTCCGACGGGTTCCGCGGTTTCATGAACACTGAAGCTTTCTTT. V is TRBV7-3 and J is TRBJ1-1; D is uncertain. V lost 0 bases and J lost 0, with 23 bases in between. This CDR3 is 20 amino acids long. From germline, CDR1 is SGHTA and CDR2 FQGTGA.

The chain links TRBV28 to TRBJ1-4; tentative D call: TRBD1 (5 bases). The ends were cut back, 10 bases at V and 5 bases at J, with 14 bases in the middle. Germline V CDR1 and CDR2: MDHEN, SYDVKM. There are 13 residues in the CDR3. CDR3 sequence reads: CATQWDQNEKLFF. DNA for the CDR3: TGTGCCACCCAATGGGACCAAAATGAAAAACTGTTTTTT. Based on the CDR3 plus reference TRBV28 and TRBJ1-4, the full variable domain is DVKVTQSSRYLVKRTGEKVFLECVQDMDHENMFWYRQDPGLGLRLIYFSYDVKMKEKGDIPEGYSVSREKKERFSLILESASTNQTSMYLCATQWDQNEKLFFGSGTQLSVL.